Presented here are 9 T cell receptor beta chains from one specimen sequenced in a study of blood T cell repertoires in COVID-19. Assay: immunoSEQ multiplex PCR; the TCRdb copy retains only in-frame clones and omits some. The sample lists approximately 220,000 clones, around 81% seen once, with approximately 3% in the top ten. Sequenced material: peripheral blood. These receptors all stem from a woman younger than 45 who had recovered from COVID-19.

Here the CDR3 DNA reads TGTGCCAGCAGTGAAAAAAACAGGGGACTTAACACTGAAGCTTTCTTT. Protein product: CASSEKNRGLNTEAFF. This chain connects TRBV6-1 to TRBJ1-1, with 7 bases lining up with TRBD1. V was clipped by 2 bases and J by 2 bases; unmatched bases: 8. Germline V gene sequence: CDR1 MNHNS, CDR2 SASEGT. There are 16 residues in the CDR3.

This chain uses TRBV7-9 with TRBJ2-3; tentative D call: TRBD2 (6 bases). The germline V gene has CDR1 SEHNR and CDR2 FQNEAQ (reference sequence). The CDR3 has 14 residues. Trimming shortened V by 1 base and J by 2 bases, and 7 bases separated the two germline ends. DNA for the CDR3: TGTGCCAGCAGCTTAGGACTAGTCACAGATACGCAGTATTTT. Translated: CASSLGLVTDTQYF.

This clone was seen once. The chain links TRBV15 to TRBJ2-7; no reliable D call. Per the germline V gene, CDR1 is LNHNV and CDR2 is YYDKDF (reference sequence). V lost 0 bases to trimming and J lost 2 bases, with 14 bases between them. This CDR3 region has 16 residues. CDR3 DNA: TGTGCCACCAGCAGAGATGATGAAGGAACAGCCTACGAGCAGTACTTC. Translated: CATSRDDEGTAYEQYF.

The V call is TRBV7-9, the J call TRBJ1-5; 12 bases map to TRBD1. J lost 3 bases, V lost 7 bases, and 7 bases had no gene match. CDR1 SEHNR and CDR2 FQNEAQ come from the germline V gene (reference sequence). This CDR3 has 16 residues. CDR3 DNA sequence: TGTGCCAGCAACGCCGGGACAGGGGGCTTCAATCAGCCCCAGCATTTT. Translating gives CASNAGTGGFNQPQHF.

V and J are TRBV27 and TRBJ2-7; 12 nucleotides align to TRBD2. The germline V gene has CDR1 MNHEY and CDR2 SMNVEV (reference sequence). The CDR3 is made up of 14 amino acids. After removal of 7 bases from V and 4 bases from J, the junction contained 5 bases not matched to a gene. CDR3: CASKTSGRYYEQYF. In nucleotides, the CDR3 is TGTGCCAGCAAAACTAGCGGGAGGTATTACGAGCAGTACTTC.

The gene calls are TRBV6-5 and TRBJ2-1; 8 bases are a match to TRBD1. The CDR3 has 14 residues. Germline V gene lookup returns CDR1 MNHEY and CDR2 SVGAGI. J gave up 8 bases and V 5 bases, and 8 bases lay outside the gene matches. CDR3 nucleotide sequence: TGTGCCAGCAGTCTTCCAGGGGGCTCGGATGAGCAGTTCTTC. Residues: CASSLPGGSDEQFF.

The J gene is TRBJ2-7, the V gene TRBV19; TRBD2 agrees at 8 bases. The ends lost 1 base at V and 7 bases at J; junction bases unmatched: 6. The CDR3 consists of 14 residues. Germline CDR1 is LNHDA and CDR2 is SQIVND (reference sequence). CDR3 nucleotides: TGTGCCAGTAGTATAGCGGGAGGGCCGCGGGAGCAGTACTTC. Its protein product is CASSIAGGPREQYF.

This clone was recorded a few times. The chain employs TRBV28 and TRBJ2-7; 10 positions match TRBD2. The V gene's germline CDR1 is MDHEN and CDR2 SYDVKM. The CDR3 sequence is 16 residues long. With V trimmed by 4 bases and J by 4 bases, 10 bases remained unmatched. The CDR3 protein is CASSSGSVAGGYEQYF. For the CDR3, the DNA is TGTGCCAGCAGTTCAGGGTCTGTAGCGGGAGGTTACGAGCAGTACTTC. Together with reference TRBV28 and TRBJ2-7, the CDR3 gives the full variable domain: DVKVTQSSRYLVKRTGEKVFLECVQDMDHENMFWYRQDPGLGLRLIYFSYDVKMKEKGDIPEGYSVSREKKERFSLILESASTNQTSMYLCASSSGSVAGGYEQYFGPGTRLTVT.

CDR3 coding DNA: TGTGCCATCAGCGACGGGGGGGGGCCGCCGGGGACCCAGTACTTC. Amino acid sequence: CAISDGGGPPGTQYF. The genes are TRBV10-3 and TRBJ2-5, with TRBD2 identical over 8 bases. CDR1 is ENHRY and CDR2 is SYGVKD in the germline V gene. CDR3 length: 15 amino acids. The trim removed 6 bases at V and 7 bases at J, leaving 13 bases unmatched.